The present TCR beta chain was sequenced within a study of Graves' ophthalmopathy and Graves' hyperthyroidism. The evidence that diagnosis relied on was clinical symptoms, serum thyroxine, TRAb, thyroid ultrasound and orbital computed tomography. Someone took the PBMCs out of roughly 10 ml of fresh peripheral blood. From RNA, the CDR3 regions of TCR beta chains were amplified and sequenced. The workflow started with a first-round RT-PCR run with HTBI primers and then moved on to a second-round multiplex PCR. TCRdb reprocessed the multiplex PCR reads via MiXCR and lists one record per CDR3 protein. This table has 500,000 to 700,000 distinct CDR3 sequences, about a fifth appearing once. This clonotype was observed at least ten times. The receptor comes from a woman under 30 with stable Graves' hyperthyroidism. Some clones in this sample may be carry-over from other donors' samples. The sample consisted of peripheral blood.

The CDR3: CSALADYAGGEQYF. The CDR3 DNA sequence: TGCAGTGCGCTCGCCGACTACGCGGGGGGCGAGCAGTACTTC. The gene calls are TRBV20-1 and TRBJ2-7, with 8 bases fitting TRBD2. The CDR3 runs to 14 residues. CDR1 is DFQATT, CDR2 SNEGSKA, per germline (reference sequence). Unmatched junction bases numbered 13, after V lost 6 bases and J lost 6 bases.